One sample yielded the 3 T cell receptor beta chains listed below, sequenced in a study of vaccination effects on CD4 cells after COVID-19. These receptors have no identified antigens. Using viral peptide pools, the ViraFEST assay grew out antigen-specific CD4+ T cells prior to sequencing. The culture ran for 10 days, and then CD4+ T cells were isolated. Nucleocapsid antibodies were negative in the vaccine recipients, who had never had SARS-CoV-2 infection. TCRdb's table, derived via immunoSEQ multiplex PCR, lists solely in-frame clones and lacks some. The sample consists of tens of thousands of clones, less than 85% of them appearing once. Sample: CD4+ T cells from PBMCs cultured with HCoV-NL63 spike peptides, taken before COVID-19 vaccination. These receptors all stem from a human donor who received a COVID-19 vaccine.

The V and J genes are TRBV5-1 and TRBJ2-3; TRBD1 matches at 10 bases. The J segment lost 1 base and the V segment lost 4 bases, leaving 18 bases of the junction unmatched. Germline-derived CDR1 and CDR2 are SGHRS and YFSETQ. The CDR3 has 20 amino acids. The CDR3 DNA reads TGCGCCAGCAGCAATGAACCCCCCGGGACAGGGGAAATTGGCACAGATACGCAGTATTTT. This codes for CASSNEPPGTGEIGTDTQYF.

CDR3 amino acids: CASSRQKAGTVTYNEQFF. The CDR3 bases are TGTGCCAGCAGCCGACAAAAAGCCGGGACAGTGACCTACAATGAGCAGTTCTTC. V is TRBV7-8 and J is TRBJ2-1, with 7 positions matching TRBD1. Unmatched junction bases numbered 15, after V lost 5 bases and J lost 2 bases. From germline, CDR1 is SGHVS and CDR2 FQNEAQ. This CDR3 is built from 18 residues.

This rearrangement joins TRBV30 to TRBJ2-3; 7 bases align to TRBD2. The CDR3 is made up of 14 amino acids. J gave up 2 bases and V 3 bases, and 5 bases lay outside the gene matches. Per the germline V gene, CDR1 is GTSNPN and CDR2 is SVGIG (reference sequence). The CDR3 DNA follows: TGTGCCTGGAGAGCGGGGATCAACACAGATACGCAGTATTTT. Translated: CAWRAGINTDTQYF.